This T cell receptor (beta chain) was retrieved from a study of cytomegalovirus exposure and HLA in healthy donors. Overall study results and limits: The study labeled fewer than 200 TCR beta chains cytomegalovirus-associated. Later on, analysis showed that most CMV-associated TCR beta chains appeared to be HLA-restricted. A few CMV-associated chains were confirmed in vitro to be specific for CMV antigens.

Regarding this clone: Its antigen is still unknown.

The PCR used 60 Vbeta and 13 Jbeta primers. Libraries were prepared by immunoSEQ multiplex PCR; TCRdb keeps only in-frame clonotypes and omits some of them. In the table there are around 150,000 clones, 65% to 70% of which are singletons. The ends lost 4 bases at V and 5 bases at J; junction bases unmatched: 12. The germline CDR1 and CDR2 sequences are MNHEY and SMNVEV (reference sequence). This CDR3 spans 16 amino acids. This receptor was taken from a woman younger than 30 in good health and CMV-seropositive. Sequencing was done on a sample of PBMCs. This rearrangement joins TRBV27 to TRBJ2-5, with 8 bases lining up with TRBD1. The CDR3 DNA reads TGTGCCAGCAGTTCAGAGACAGGGGCTTTTGCGGAGACCCAGTACTTC. It specifies CASSSETGAFAETQYF.